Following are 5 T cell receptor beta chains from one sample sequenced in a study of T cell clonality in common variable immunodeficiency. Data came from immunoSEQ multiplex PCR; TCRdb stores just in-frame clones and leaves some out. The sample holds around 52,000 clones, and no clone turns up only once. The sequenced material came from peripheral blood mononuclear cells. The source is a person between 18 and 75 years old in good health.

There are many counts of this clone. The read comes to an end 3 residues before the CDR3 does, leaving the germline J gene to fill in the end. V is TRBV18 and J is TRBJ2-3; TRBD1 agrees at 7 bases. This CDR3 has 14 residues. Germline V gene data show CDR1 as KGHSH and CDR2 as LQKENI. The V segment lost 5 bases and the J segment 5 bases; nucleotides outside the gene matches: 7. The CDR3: CASSTGTEGDTQYF. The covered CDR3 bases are TGTGCCAGCTCAACAGGGACAGAGGGAGATACG.

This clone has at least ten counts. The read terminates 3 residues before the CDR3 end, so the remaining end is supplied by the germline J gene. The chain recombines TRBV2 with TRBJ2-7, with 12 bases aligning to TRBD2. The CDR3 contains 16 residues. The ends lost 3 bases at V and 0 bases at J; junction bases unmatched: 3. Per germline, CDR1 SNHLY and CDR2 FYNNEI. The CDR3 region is CASSEGLAGYSYEQYF. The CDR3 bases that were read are TGTGCCAGCAGTGAGGGACTAGCGGGTTACTCCTACGAG.

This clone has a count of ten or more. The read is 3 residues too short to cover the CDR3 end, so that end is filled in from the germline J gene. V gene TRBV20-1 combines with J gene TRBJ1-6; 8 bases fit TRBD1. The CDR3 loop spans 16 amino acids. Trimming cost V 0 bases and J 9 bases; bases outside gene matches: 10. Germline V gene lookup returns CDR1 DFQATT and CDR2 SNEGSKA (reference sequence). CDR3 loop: CSARDGSTGVSSPLHF. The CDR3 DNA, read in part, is TGCAGTGCTAGAGATGGCTCGACAGGGGTTAGTTCACCC.

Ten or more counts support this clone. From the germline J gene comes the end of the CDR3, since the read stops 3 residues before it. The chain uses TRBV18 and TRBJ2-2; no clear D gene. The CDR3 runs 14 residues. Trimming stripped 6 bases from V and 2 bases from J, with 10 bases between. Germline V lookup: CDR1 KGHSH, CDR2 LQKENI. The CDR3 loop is CASSPPSNTGELFF. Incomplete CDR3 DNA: TGTGCCAGCTCCCCCCCAAGCAACACCGGGGAG.

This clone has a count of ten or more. CDR3 amino acids: CSAVVQGPEAFF. The covered CDR3 bases are TGCAGTGCTGTGGTCCAGGGGCCCGAA. The chain recombines TRBV20-1 with TRBJ1-1; D is possibly TRBD1 (6 bases). The read ends 3 residues early relative to the CDR3; the germline J gene fills the gap. The germline V gene has CDR1 DFQATT and CDR2 SNEGSKA (reference sequence). The CDR3 spans 12 residues.